The clone carrying this T cell receptor beta chain came up a few times. This record comes from a study of blood T cell repertoires in COVID-19. TCRdb keeps only in-frame clones here, not all; method: immunoSEQ multiplex PCR. In the table there are 75,000 to 95,000 clones, roughly 80% of which are singletons. This CDR3 region has 13 residues. The ends lost 9 bases at V and 4 bases at J; junction bases unmatched: 3. CDR1 and CDR2 (germline): SNHLY, FYNNEI. This clonotype originated in a man in his 60s with acute or convalescent COVID-19. Sequenced: peripheral blood. This chain links TRBV2 with TRBJ2-7, with 13 bases that match TRBD2. The CDR3 protein is CASEGLAGYEQYF. The CDR3 nucleotides are TGTGCCAGTGAGGGACTAGCGGGGTACGAGCAGTACTTC.